This T cell receptor beta chain was sequenced during a study of cytomegalovirus exposure and HLA in healthy donors. Whole-study results and caveats: About 87% or about 30% of the time was how often most TCR beta V segments were productive, according to an earlier analysis. TCR beta chains associated with HLA were, in a later analysis, more clonally expanded than equally common others. Available immune exposure information covered CMV serostatus only.

This CDR3 is built from 16 residues. In germline, CDR1 is LNHNV, CDR2 YYDKDF (reference sequence). The V gene lost 3 bases and the J gene lost 0 bases, with 9 bases spanning the gap. This PCR relied on a set of 60 Vbeta primers and 13 Jbeta primers. Repertoires were generated with immunoSEQ multiplex PCR, while TCRdb's copy carries only in-frame clones and drops some. The sample yields about 120,000 clones, around 79% seen once. Comment on this clone: As yet, its antigen is unknown.

The material sequenced was PBMCs. The genes are TRBV15 and TRBJ2-6, with D perhaps TRBD2 (6 bases). The sequence came from a woman between 18 and 29 years old in good health and CMV-seronegative. The CDR3 nucleotides read TGTGCCACCAGCAGGGAGGGAGACTCTGGGGCCAACGTCCTGACTTTC. Protein product: CATSREGDSGANVLTF.